This passage covers 27 T cell receptor beta chains from one sample sequenced in a study of cytomegalovirus exposure and HLA in healthy donors. Here immunoSEQ multiplex PCR was the method, and the copy in TCRdb shows in-frame clones only, minus some. The sample records around 300,000 clones, 70% to 90% being singletons. Source material: PBMCs. The receptors here all came from a man aged 25-45 years in good health and CMV-seronegative.

The rearrangement links TRBV6-5 to TRBJ2-3; D gene unclear. Germline V gene data show CDR1 as MNHEY and CDR2 as SVGAGI. This CDR3 comprises 15 residues. The V end was cut by 2 bases, the J end by 2 bases, with 11 bases between. CDR3 sequence: CASSYRGGHTDTQYF. The CDR3 bases are TGTGCCAGCAGTTACCGCGGCGGCCACACAGATACGCAGTATTTT.

The J gene is TRBJ2-1, the V gene TRBV7-2; the match to TRBD2 covers 15 bases. V gave up 5 bases and J gave up 9 bases; unmatched junction bases: 5. Per the germline V gene, CDR1 is SGHTA and CDR2 is FQGNSA. The length of the CDR3 is 15 residues. The CDR3 bases are TGTGCCAGCAGCCCGGGACTAGCGGGGGGAGGTGAGCAGTTCTTC. Amino acid sequence: CASSPGLAGGGEQFF. The whole variable domain, filled in from reference TRBV7-2 and TRBJ2-1, reads GAGVSQSPSNKVTEKGKDVELRCDPISGHTALYWYRQSLGQGLEFLIYFQGNSAPDKSGLPSDRFSAERTGGSVSTLTIQRTQQEDSAVYLCASSPGLAGGGEQFFGPGTRLTVL.

The chain is built from TRBV15 and TRBJ2-7; 11 bases map to TRBD1. The V and J ends lost 5 bases and 6 bases, in that order; junction bases with no gene match: 12. The germline V gene encodes CDR1 LNHNV and CDR2 YYDKDF (reference sequence). The CDR3 is made up of 16 amino acids. The CDR3 DNA reads as TGTGCCACCAGCCCGAGAGGGGGACAGGGGGATCTCGAGCAGTACTTC. It codes for CATSPRGGQGDLEQYF.

The count of this clone is one. V usage is TRBV27 and J usage is TRBJ2-7, with D possibly being TRBD2 (6 bases). This CDR3 comprises 15 residues. Trimming cost V 5 bases and J 7 bases, with 21 bases left between them. Germline V gene lookup returns CDR1 MNHEY and CDR2 SMNVEV (reference sequence). This chain's CDR3 is CASSARGRPGEEQYF. DNA for the CDR3: TGTGCCAGCAGTGCCCGGGGTCGACCGGGAGAAGAGCAGTACTTC.

The chain combines TRBV5-4 with TRBJ1-5; D ambiguous. Per the germline V gene, CDR1 is SGHNT and CDR2 is YYREEE (reference sequence). There are 13 residues in the CDR3. Between the trimmed V and J ends, which lost 2 bases and 8 bases, there was a span of 11 bases. CDR3: CASSFGGGKPQHF. In DNA, the CDR3 is TGTGCCAGCAGCTTTGGAGGAGGTAAGCCCCAGCATTTT.

The J gene is TRBJ1-5, the V gene TRBV4-2, with D possibly matching TRBD1 (5 bases). The V end was cut by 0 bases, the J end by 5 bases, with 17 bases between. Germline V gene data show CDR1 as LGHNA and CDR2 as YNFKEQ. This CDR3 is 17 amino acids long. The CDR3 reads CASSQDGAEPGYQPQHF. The CDR3 nucleotides read TGTGCCAGCAGCCAAGATGGGGCAGAACCAGGGTATCAGCCCCAGCATTTT.

A word on this clone: The sample carries other DNA sequences with the same CDR3. The chain carries TRBV5-5 and TRBJ1-5, with 11 bases aligning to TRBD1. CDR3 length equals 15 residues. Germline CDR1 reads SGHKS; CDR2 reads YYEKEE (reference sequence). V gave up 3 bases and J gave up 2 bases; unmatched junction bases: 1. The CDR3 sequence: CASSSGQGGNQPQHF. The CDR3 DNA follows: TGTGCCAGCAGCTCGGGACAGGGGGGCAATCAGCCCCAGCATTTT. Looking up the rest from reference TRBV5-5 and TRBJ1-5 gives the full variable domain: DAGVTQSPTHLIKTRGQQVTLRCSPISGHKSVSWYQQVLGQGPQFIFQYYEKEERGRGNFPDRFSARQFPNYSSELNVNALLLGDSALYLCASSSGQGGNQPQHFGDGTRLSIL.

CDR3 in DNA: TGTGCCAGCAGCTCAGATTGGGGGCCGAACACTGAAGCTTTCTTT. It translates to CASSSDWGPNTEAFF. This chain connects TRBV5-4 to TRBJ1-1, with a tentative D call TRBD1 (6 bases). Trimming removed 3 bases from V and 1 base from J, with 13 bases in between. This CDR3 is built from 15 residues. Germline-derived CDR1 and CDR2 are SGHNT and YYREEE (reference sequence). Full variable domain (outside the CDR3, taken from reference TRBV5-4 and TRBJ1-1): ETGVTQSPTHLIKTRGQQVTLRCSSQSGHNTVSWYQQALGQGPQFIFQYYREEENGRGNFPPRFSGLQFPNYSSELNVNALELDDSALYLCASSSDWGPNTEAFFGQGTRLTVV.

The genes are TRBV5-6 and TRBJ1-1; TRBD1 matches at 11 bases. The CDR3 consists of 14 residues. Germline CDR1 and CDR2: SGHDT and YYEEEE. Trimming at V came to 4 bases and at J to 3 bases, leaving 2 bases not matched to a gene. CDR3 nucleotide sequence: TGTGCCAGCAGCGGACAGGGGGCTTACACTGAAGCTTTCTTT. Residues: CASSGQGAYTEAFF.

The rearrangement links TRBV4-3 to TRBJ1-6; D gene ambiguous. This CDR3 has 16 residues. V gave up 0 bases and J gave up 6 bases, with 12 bases separating them. CDR1 is LGHNA and CDR2 is YSLEER in the germline V gene. In DNA, the CDR3 is TGCGCCAGCAGCCAAGAACCTGGAGTACTTAATTCACCCCTCCACTTT. Protein: CASSQEPGVLNSPLHF.

The chain combines TRBV6-6 with TRBJ2-3; possible D gene TRBD2, 6 bases. The CDR3 has 16 residues. Looked up from germline, CDR1 is MNHNY and CDR2 is SVGAGI (reference sequence). V dropped 0 bases and J dropped 6 bases, with 16 bases sitting between them. CDR3 loop: CASSYSMARGWDTQYF. CDR3 in DNA: TGTGCCAGCAGTTACTCGATGGCGCGGGGCTGGGATACGCAGTATTTT.

The chain uses TRBV7-9 and TRBJ2-1; 8 bases match TRBD1. Germline V gene lookup returns CDR1 SEHNR and CDR2 FQNEAQ (reference sequence). The CDR3 has 15 amino acids. V lost 6 bases, J lost 2 bases, and 6 bases stayed unmatched. This chain's CDR3 is CASRIGQGPYNEQFF. CDR3 bases: TGTGCCAGCAGAATCGGACAGGGCCCCTACAATGAGCAGTTCTTC.

This clone was seen once. The chain carries TRBV6-1 and TRBJ2-7, with D unclear. V dropped 5 bases and J dropped 0 bases, with 14 bases sitting between them. From germline, CDR1 is MNHNS and CDR2 SASEGT. The CDR3 totals 15 residues. The CDR3: CASSPQTLSSYEQYF. CDR3 nucleotide sequence: TGTGCCAGCAGTCCCCAAACTTTGAGCTCCTACGAGCAGTACTTC.

The chain couples TRBV11-2 to TRBJ1-6; possible D gene TRBD1, 5 bases. The CDR3 covers 16 residues. Germline V CDR1 and CDR2: SGHAT, FQNNGV. The V gene lost 5 bases and the J gene lost 7 bases, with 18 bases spanning the gap. The CDR3 region is CASSRDRTLTNSPLHF. For the CDR3, the DNA is TGTGCCAGCAGCCGCGACCGGACACTAACCAATTCACCCCTCCACTTT.

This chain connects TRBV11-2 to TRBJ1-2; 11 bases line up with TRBD1. Germline lookup yields CDR1 SGHAT and CDR2 FQNNGV. The CDR3 has 14 residues. V dropped 10 bases and J dropped 3; count of bases not matched to a gene: 7. The CDR3 protein is CATSRDRGDYGYTF. The DNA of the CDR3 is TGTGCCACCTCCCGGGACAGGGGGGACTATGGCTACACCTTC.

The chain carries TRBV19 and TRBJ1-5; TRBD1 matches 8 bases. The junction had 16 bases not matched to a gene; V was cut back by 3 bases and J by 0 bases. Germline V gene data show CDR1 as LNHDA and CDR2 as SQIVND (reference sequence). The length of the CDR3 is 20 residues. CDR3 in DNA: TGTGCCAGTAGTATTTTCAGGGGGCGTTATGGGGATTATAGCAATCAGCCCCAGCATTTT. Residues: CASSIFRGRYGDYSNQPQHF.

J is TRBJ2-1 and V is TRBV27; 10 nucleotides line up with TRBD2. The germline V gene has CDR1 MNHEY and CDR2 SMNVEV (reference sequence). CDR3 length: 14 amino acids. V gave up 1 base and J gave up 8 bases; unmatched junction bases: 2. The CDR3 sequence is CASSLWTSGDEQFF. In DNA form, the CDR3 reads TGTGCCAGCAGTTTATGGACTAGCGGCGATGAGCAGTTCTTC.

The chain couples TRBV5-1 to TRBJ1-3, with D perhaps matching TRBD1 (5 bases). V lost 5 bases and J 2 bases, leaving 8 bases between the germline ends. Germline values: CDR1 SGHRS, CDR2 YFSETQ. There are 13 residues in the CDR3. CDR3: CASRLGAGNTIYF. DNA of the CDR3: TGCGCCAGCAGATTAGGGGCTGGAAACACCATATATTTT.

V is TRBV7-7 and J is TRBJ2-3, with 12 bases fitting TRBD2. The CDR3 covers 17 residues. The germline CDR1 and CDR2 sequences are SSHAT and FNYEAQ (reference sequence). Trimming at V came to 5 bases and at J to 7 bases, leaving 13 bases not matched to a gene. Here the CDR3 DNA reads TGTGCCAGCAGCCCGATTCGGACTAGCGGGGCCCCCAATACGCAGTATTTT. Protein sequence: CASSPIRTSGAPNTQYF.

The rearrangement uses TRBV5-4 and TRBJ2-2, with 8 positions matching TRBD2. Germline V gene sequence: CDR1 SGHNT, CDR2 YYREEE (reference sequence). V gave up 2 bases and J gave up 7 bases; unmatched junction bases: 10. The CDR3 is 16 residues long. CDR3 DNA sequence: TGTGCCAGCAGCTTAGGAGGCGGGGGGTGGAACGGGGAGCTGTTTTTT. Translated: CASSLGGGGWNGELFF.

V is TRBV6-6 and J is TRBJ1-2; D unclear. Germline CDR1 reads MNHNY; CDR2 reads SVGAGI (reference sequence). This CDR3 spans 14 amino acids. Deletions cut 2 bases from V and 7 bases from J, with 14 bases between. The CDR3 region is CASSYTDEGGGYTF. CDR3 nucleotide sequence: TGTGCCAGCAGTTACACGGACGAGGGAGGTGGCTACACCTTC.

This rearrangement joins TRBV9 to TRBJ1-1; D remains unclear. Germline CDR1 reads SGDLS; CDR2 reads YYNGEE. With 0 bases removed from V and 6 bases from J, the gap between germline ends came to 27 bases. The CDR3 is 19 amino acids. The CDR3 region has the DNA TGTGCCAGCAGCGTAGGGGCGGGGTACCAACCCGGACGCAACGCTGAAGCTTTCTTT. This codes for CASSVGAGYQPGRNAEAFF.

The chain uses TRBV10-3 and TRBJ2-7, with D perhaps TRBD1 (6 bases). V shed 6 bases and J shed 3 bases, with 9 bases lying between them. The CDR3 extends over 12 amino acids. CDR1 and CDR2 from the germline V gene are ENHRY and SYGVKD. CDR3 sequence reads: CAIRNRVYEQYF. The CDR3 DNA sequence: TGTGCCATCAGAAACAGGGTCTACGAGCAGTACTTC.

The genes are TRBV4-1 and TRBJ2-3; 7 nucleotides match TRBD2. Germline CDR1 and CDR2: MGHRA and YSYEKL. V trimming: 3 bases; J trimming: 6 bases; junction bases outside the gene matches: 9. The CDR3 is 15 amino acids. The CDR3 nucleotides are TGCGCCAGCAGCCAGGGGGGGTTTATGAGTGATACGCAGTATTTT. Its protein product is CASSQGGFMSDTQYF.

The J gene is TRBJ2-1, the V gene TRBV7-6; 11 bases are shared with TRBD2. Losses at the gene ends were 4 bases for V and 16 bases for J; bases not matched to a gene: 6. The CDR3 is 12 residues long. Germline CDR1 is SGHVS and CDR2 is FNYEAQ. In DNA form, the CDR3 reads TGTGCCAGCAGCTATAGCGGGGGGGCCGGATTCTTC. It yields the protein CASSYSGGAGFF. The full variable domain, its missing parts supplied by reference TRBV7-6 and TRBJ2-1, is GAGVSQSPRYKVTKRGQDVALRCDPISGHVSLYWYRQALGQGPEFLTYFNYEAQQDKSGLPNDRFSAERPEGSISTLTIQRTEQRDSAMYRCASSYSGGAGFFGPGTRLTVL.

The rearrangement uses TRBV2 and TRBJ2-3; D is possibly TRBD2 (6 bases). CDR1 is SNHLY, CDR2 FYNNEI, per germline. This CDR3 has 11 residues. Trimming shortened V by 10 bases and J by 5 bases, and 10 bases separated the two germline ends. Here the CDR3 DNA reads TGTGCCACCGTGGGGGGAGATACGCAGTATTTT. Its protein is CATVGGDTQYF.

The chain carries TRBV13 and TRBJ1-6; 11 positions agree with TRBD1. Per germline, CDR1 PRHDT and CDR2 FYEKMQ (reference sequence). V gave up 2 bases and J gave up 10 bases; unmatched junction bases: 7. The CDR3 has 16 residues. The CDR3 protein is CASSLLVGQGASPLHF. The CDR3 nucleotides are TGTGCCAGCAGCTTATTAGTAGGACAGGGGGCCTCACCCCTCCACTTT.